The 14 T cell receptor beta chains given below trace back to one sample, sequenced in a study of blood T cell repertoires in COVID-19. Using immunoSEQ multiplex PCR, the repertoire was profiled, and TCRdb retains in-frame clones only, with some absent. Altogether 110,000 to 150,000 clones are present, 79% being singletons, with the ten largest covering around 3.3%. Sequencing used peripheral blood. These receptors were collected from a man aged 55 to 70 with acute or convalescent COVID-19.

The rearrangement joins TRBV10-3 to TRBJ2-7; TRBD1 matches 8 bases. Germline V gene sequence: CDR1 ENHRY, CDR2 SYGVKD. The ends lost 5 bases at V and 0 bases at J; junction bases unmatched: 6. This CDR3 is built from 15 residues. In nucleotides, the CDR3 is TGTGCCATCAGTAGCCTTGGACAGGGCTCCTACGAGCAGTACTTC. Translation: CAISSLGQGSYEQYF.

This chain uses TRBV7-4 with TRBJ1-3; TRBD1 might be the D (6 bases). This CDR3 region has 16 residues. In germline, CDR1 is SGHVT, CDR2 SQSDAQ. V was shortened by 7 bases and J by 1 base, with 17 bases between the two germline ends. CDR3 coding DNA: TGTGCCAGCATCCAAAACGGGACATTATCTGGAAACACCATATATTTT. Translating it yields CASIQNGTLSGNTIYF.

The chain is built from TRBV18 and TRBJ1-1; no definite D call. Germline CDR1 is KGHSH and CDR2 is LQKENI. This CDR3 contains 13 residues. The V gene lost 4 bases and the J gene lost 8 bases, with 14 bases spanning the gap. DNA for the CDR3: TGTGCCAGCTCACTCCTTGACACACAGGAAGCTTTCTTT. This sequence encodes CASSLLDTQEAFF.

This clone has only one observation. This chain connects TRBV25-1 to TRBJ1-5; a weak D match, TRBD1 (6 bases). Trimming took off 6 bases at V and 3 bases at J, with 12 bases between the two ends. Germline-derived CDR1 and CDR2 are MGHDK and SYGVNS. The CDR3 extends over 14 amino acids. In DNA form, the CDR3 reads TGTGCCAGCAGCCAAACAGGGATCAATCAGCCCCAGCATTTT. Its translation is CASSQTGINQPQHF.

The V gene is TRBV19, the J gene TRBJ2-5; 7 bases are shared with TRBD1. The germline V gene has CDR1 LNHDA and CDR2 SQIVND (reference sequence). V lost 5 bases and J lost 7; bases outside the gene matches: 22. The CDR3 length is 18 residues. CDR3 in DNA: TGTGCCAGTAGTTCAGGACAGGTGACCTTGGACTGGACGCGGACCCAGTACTTC. As protein: CASSSGQVTLDWTRTQYF.

This chain connects TRBV7-2 to TRBJ2-1; weak D call: TRBD2 (5 bases). This CDR3 comprises 15 residues. Germline CDR1 reads SGHTA; CDR2 reads FQGNSA. V gave up 6 bases and J gave up 2 bases, with 14 bases separating them. The CDR3, as DNA: TGTGCCAGCAGACGTACGGGGAATACCTACAATGAGCAGTTCTTC. This gives the protein CASRRTGNTYNEQFF.

This rearrangement joins TRBV4-2 to TRBJ2-7, with 8 bases fitting TRBD1. This CDR3 region has 14 residues. CDR1 and CDR2 (germline): LGHNA, YNFKEQ. V gave up 4 bases and J gave up 7 bases; unmatched junction bases: 9. CDR3 loop: CASSLRQGPDEQYF. CDR3 nucleotides: TGTGCCAGCAGCCTTCGACAGGGGCCGGATGAGCAGTACTTC.

The chain combines TRBV28 with TRBJ1-5; D not certain. Germline V gene data show CDR1 as MDHEN and CDR2 as SYDVKM. This CDR3 has 15 amino acids. Deletions cut 3 bases from V and 1 base from J, with 10 bases between. CDR3 region: CASSFRGRSNQPQHF. CDR3 sequence (DNA): TGTGCCAGCAGTTTTCGGGGTAGAAGCAATCAGCCCCAGCATTTT.

This clone occurred a few times. The chain links TRBV7-2 to TRBJ1-3; 9 positions agree with TRBD1. With 2 bases clipped from V and 8 bases from J, the junction kept 4 bases outside the gene matches. The CDR3 length is 14 residues. The germline V gene encodes CDR1 SGHTA and CDR2 FQGNSA. The CDR3 loop reads CASSLLGQGDTIYF. The CDR3, as DNA: TGTGCCAGCAGCTTACTGGGACAGGGAGACACCATATATTTT.

Concerning this clone itself: This could be a read error, since a much larger clone is one nucleotide away. This chain links TRBV6-4 with TRBJ2-3; TRBD2 is a possible D gene (6 bases). The germline CDR1 and CDR2 sequences are MRHNA and SNTAGT. With 6 bases removed from V and 2 bases from J, the gap between germline ends came to 12 bases. CDR3 size: 14 residues. The chain's CDR3 is CASSPGTLTDTQYF. CDR3 in DNA: TGTGCCAGCAGCCCCGGGACTCTCACAGATACGCAGTATTTT.

In DNA, the CDR3 is TGTGCCAGCAGAAGGACAGGGACGCAGTATTTT. It specifies CASRRTGTQYF. The rearrangement joins TRBV7-2 to TRBJ2-3; 8 bases fit TRBD1. V lost 6 bases to trimming and J lost 9 bases; unmatched junction nucleotides: 2. Germline CDR1 and CDR2: SGHTA and FQGNSA. CDR3 length equals 11 residues.

This sequence joins TRBV6-2 or TRBV6-3 and TRBJ2-1; D remains ambiguous. Trimming cost V 5 bases and J 6 bases, with 8 bases left between them. CDR1 and CDR2 (germline): MNHEY, SVGEGT. The CDR3 length is 12 residues. Here the CDR3 DNA reads TGTGCCAGCAGTCCCCTCCTCAATGAGCAGTTCTTC. Amino acid sequence: CASSPLLNEQFF.

The chain has TRBV19 and TRBJ2-7, with a tentative D call TRBD1 (5 bases). V was trimmed by 11 bases and J by 2 bases, leaving 16 bases between them. The CDR3 consists of 13 residues. Germline CDR1 is LNHDA and CDR2 is SQIVND (reference sequence). CDR3 residues: CAPPGRAAYEQYF. Written as DNA, the CDR3 is TGTGCCCCACCGGGCAGGGCGGCCTACGAGCAGTACTTC. Based on the CDR3 plus reference TRBV19 and TRBJ2-7, the full variable domain is DGGITQSPKYLFRKEGQNVTLSCEQNLNHDAMYWYRQDPGQGLRLIYYSQIVNDFQKGDIAEGYSVSREKKESFPLTVTSAQKNPTAFYLCAPPGRAAYEQYFGPGTRLTVT.

This clone was seen more than once but under ten times. This chain links TRBV9 with TRBJ2-7, with 7 bases identical to TRBD1. V shed 3 bases, J shed 1 base, and the junction held 7 bases outside the gene matches. Germline V gives CDR1 SGDLS, CDR2 YYNGEE. The CDR3 loop spans 15 amino acids. CDR3 in amino acids: CASSATDRASYEQYF. DNA for the CDR3: TGTGCCAGCAGCGCTACTGACAGGGCTTCCTACGAGCAGTACTTC.